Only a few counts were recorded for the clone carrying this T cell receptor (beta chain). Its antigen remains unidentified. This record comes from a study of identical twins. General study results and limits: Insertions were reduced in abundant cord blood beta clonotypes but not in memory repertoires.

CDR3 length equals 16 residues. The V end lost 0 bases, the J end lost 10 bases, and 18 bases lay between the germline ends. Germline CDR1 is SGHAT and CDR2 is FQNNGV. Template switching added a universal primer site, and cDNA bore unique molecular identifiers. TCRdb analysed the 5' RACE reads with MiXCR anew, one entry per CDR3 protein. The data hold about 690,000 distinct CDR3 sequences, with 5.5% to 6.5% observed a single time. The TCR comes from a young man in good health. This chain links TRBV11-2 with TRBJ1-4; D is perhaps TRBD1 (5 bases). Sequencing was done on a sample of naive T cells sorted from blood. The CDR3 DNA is TGTGCCAGCAGCTTAGATACATTCCAGGGAGGCGGAAAACTGTTTTTT. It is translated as CASSLDTFQGGGKLFF.